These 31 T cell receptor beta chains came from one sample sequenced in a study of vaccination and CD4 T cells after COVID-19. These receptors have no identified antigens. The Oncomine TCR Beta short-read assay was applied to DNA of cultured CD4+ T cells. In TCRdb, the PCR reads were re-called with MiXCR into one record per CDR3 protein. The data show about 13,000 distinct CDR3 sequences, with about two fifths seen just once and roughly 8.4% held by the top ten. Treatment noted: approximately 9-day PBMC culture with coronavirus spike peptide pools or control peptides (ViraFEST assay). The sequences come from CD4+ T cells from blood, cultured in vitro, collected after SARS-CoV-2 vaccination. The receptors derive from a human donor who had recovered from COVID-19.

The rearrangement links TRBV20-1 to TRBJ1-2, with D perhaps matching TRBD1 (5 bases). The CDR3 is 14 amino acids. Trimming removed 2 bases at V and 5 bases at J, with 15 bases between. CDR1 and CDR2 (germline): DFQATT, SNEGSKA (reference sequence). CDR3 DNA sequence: TGCAGTGCTAGAAAGACCGGGACGAGGTATGGCTACACCTTC. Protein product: CSARKTGTRYGYTF.

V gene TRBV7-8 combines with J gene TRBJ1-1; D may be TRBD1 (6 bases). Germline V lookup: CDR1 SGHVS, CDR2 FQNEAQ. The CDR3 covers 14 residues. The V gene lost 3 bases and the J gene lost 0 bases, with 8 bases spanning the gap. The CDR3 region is CASSLQGMNTEAFF. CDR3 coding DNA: TGTGCCAGCAGCTTGCAGGGGATGAACACTGAAGCTTTCTTT.

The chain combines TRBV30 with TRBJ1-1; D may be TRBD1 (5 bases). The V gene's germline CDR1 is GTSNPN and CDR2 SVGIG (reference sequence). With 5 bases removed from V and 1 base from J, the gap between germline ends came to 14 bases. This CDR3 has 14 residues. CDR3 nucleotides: TGTGCCTGGGATCGAGGGGTGGAGAACACTGAAGCTTTCTTT. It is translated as CAWDRGVENTEAFF.

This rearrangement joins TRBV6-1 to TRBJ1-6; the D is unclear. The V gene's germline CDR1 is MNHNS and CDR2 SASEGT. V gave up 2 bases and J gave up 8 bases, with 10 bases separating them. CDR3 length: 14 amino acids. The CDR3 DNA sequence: TGTGCCAGCAGTGAATCAGGTCCTGATTCACCCCTCCACTTT. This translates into CASSESGPDSPLHF.

CDR3 protein: CASNQGGQGDTQYF. The CDR3 nucleotides read TGTGCCAGCAACCAGGGGGGACAGGGGGATACGCAGTATTTT. V gene TRBV2 combines with J gene TRBJ2-3, with 10 bases matching TRBD1. Germline V gene lookup returns CDR1 SNHLY and CDR2 FYNNEI. The CDR3 is 14 residues long. J gave up 6 bases and V 7 bases, and 7 bases lay outside the gene matches.

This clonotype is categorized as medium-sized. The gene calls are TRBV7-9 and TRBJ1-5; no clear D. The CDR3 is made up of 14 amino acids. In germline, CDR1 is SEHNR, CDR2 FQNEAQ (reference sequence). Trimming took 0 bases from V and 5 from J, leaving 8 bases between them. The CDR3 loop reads CASSLASGDQPQHF. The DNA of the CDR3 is TGTGCCAGCAGCTTAGCTTCAGGCGATCAGCCCCAGCATTTT.

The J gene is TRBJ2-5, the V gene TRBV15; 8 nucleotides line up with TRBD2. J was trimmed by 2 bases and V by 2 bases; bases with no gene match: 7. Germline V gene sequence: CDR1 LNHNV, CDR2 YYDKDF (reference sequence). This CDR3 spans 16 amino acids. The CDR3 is CATSRLLGGGQETQYF. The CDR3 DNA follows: TGTGCCACCAGCAGACTTCTCGGCGGGGGGCAAGAGACCCAGTACTTC.

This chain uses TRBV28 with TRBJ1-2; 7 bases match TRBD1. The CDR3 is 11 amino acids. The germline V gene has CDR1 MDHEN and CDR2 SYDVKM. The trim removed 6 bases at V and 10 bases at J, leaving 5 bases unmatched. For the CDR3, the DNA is TGTGCCAGCAGACGACAGGGCTCCTACACCTTC. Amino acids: CASRRQGSYTF.

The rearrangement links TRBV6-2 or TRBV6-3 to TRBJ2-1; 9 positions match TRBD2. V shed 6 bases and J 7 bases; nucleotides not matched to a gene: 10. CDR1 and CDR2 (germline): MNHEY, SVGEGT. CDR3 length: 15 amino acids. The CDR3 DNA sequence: TGTGCCAGCAGGCCCCGGGGCGGGAGGGGGAATGAGCAGTTCTTC. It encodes CASRPRGGRGNEQFF.

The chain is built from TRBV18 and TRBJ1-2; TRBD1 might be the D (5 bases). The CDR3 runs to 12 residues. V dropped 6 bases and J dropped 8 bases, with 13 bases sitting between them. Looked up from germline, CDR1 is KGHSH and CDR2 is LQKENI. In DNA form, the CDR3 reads TGTGCCAGCTCCAGGGAGCGGTGGGGCTACACCTTC. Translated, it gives CASSRERWGYTF. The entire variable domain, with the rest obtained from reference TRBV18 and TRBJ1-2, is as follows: NAGVMQNPRHLVRRRGQEARLRCSPMKGHSHVYWYRQLPEEGLKFMVYLQKENIIDESGMPKERFSAEFPKEGPSILRIQQVVRGDSAAYFCASSRERWGYTFGSGTRLTVV.

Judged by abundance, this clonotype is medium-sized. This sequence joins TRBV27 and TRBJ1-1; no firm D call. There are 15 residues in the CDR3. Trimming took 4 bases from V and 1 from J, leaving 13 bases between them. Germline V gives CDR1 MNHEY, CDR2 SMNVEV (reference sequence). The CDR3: CASSSVKGSNTEAFF. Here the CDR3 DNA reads TGTGCCAGCAGTTCGGTAAAGGGATCGAACACTGAAGCTTTCTTT.

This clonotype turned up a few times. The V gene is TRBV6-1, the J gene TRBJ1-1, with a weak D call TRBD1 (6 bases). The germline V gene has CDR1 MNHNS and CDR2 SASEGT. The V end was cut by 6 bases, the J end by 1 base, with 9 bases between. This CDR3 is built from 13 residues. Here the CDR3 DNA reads TGTGCCAGCAGAAGAGGGGGGAACACTGAAGCTTTCTTT. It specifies CASRRGGNTEAFF.

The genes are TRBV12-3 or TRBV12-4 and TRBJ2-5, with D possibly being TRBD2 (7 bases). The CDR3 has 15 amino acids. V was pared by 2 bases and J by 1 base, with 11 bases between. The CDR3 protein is CASSLRGGIQETQYF. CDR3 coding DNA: TGTGCCAGCAGTTTAAGGGGGGGAATCCAAGAGACCCAGTACTTC.

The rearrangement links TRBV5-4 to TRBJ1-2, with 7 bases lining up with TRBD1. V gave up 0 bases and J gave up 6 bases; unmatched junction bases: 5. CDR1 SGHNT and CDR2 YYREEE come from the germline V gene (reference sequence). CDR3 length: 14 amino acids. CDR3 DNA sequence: TGTGCCAGCAGCTTGGAACAGGGGAGGAATGGCTACACCTTC. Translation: CASSLEQGRNGYTF.

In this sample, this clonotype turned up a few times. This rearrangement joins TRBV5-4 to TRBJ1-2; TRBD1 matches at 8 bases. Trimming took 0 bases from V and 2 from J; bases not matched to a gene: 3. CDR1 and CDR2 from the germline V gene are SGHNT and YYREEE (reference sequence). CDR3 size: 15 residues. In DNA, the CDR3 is TGTGCCAGCAGCTTGGCGGGACAGGCCAACTATGGCTACACCTTC. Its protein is CASSLAGQANYGYTF.

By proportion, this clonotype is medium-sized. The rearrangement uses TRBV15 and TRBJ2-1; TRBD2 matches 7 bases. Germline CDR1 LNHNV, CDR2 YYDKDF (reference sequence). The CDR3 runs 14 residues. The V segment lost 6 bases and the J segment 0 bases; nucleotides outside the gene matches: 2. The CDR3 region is CATRRESSYNEQFF. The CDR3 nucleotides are TGTGCCACCAGGCGGGAGAGCTCCTACAATGAGCAGTTCTTC. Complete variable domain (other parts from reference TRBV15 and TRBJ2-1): DAMVIQNPRYQVTQFGKPVTLSCSQTLNHNVMYWYQQKSSQAPKLLFHYYDKDFNNEADTPDNFQSRRPNTSFCFLDIRSPGLGDTAMYLCATRRESSYNEQFFGPGTRLTVL.

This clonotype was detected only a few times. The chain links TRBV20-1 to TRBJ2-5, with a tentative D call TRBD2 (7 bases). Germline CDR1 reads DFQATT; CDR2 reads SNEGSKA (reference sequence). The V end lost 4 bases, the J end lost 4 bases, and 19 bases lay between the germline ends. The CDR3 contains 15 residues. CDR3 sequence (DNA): TGCAGTGCTACTCGATCGGGGGGCAAGGGAGAGACCCAGTACTTC. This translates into CSATRSGGKGETQYF.

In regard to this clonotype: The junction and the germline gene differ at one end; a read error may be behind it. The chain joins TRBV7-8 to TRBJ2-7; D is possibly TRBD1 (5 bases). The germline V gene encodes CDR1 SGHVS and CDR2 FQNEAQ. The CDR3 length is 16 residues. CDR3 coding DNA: TGTGCTAGCAGCTCCACCGTACAGGAGACCTCCTACGAGCAGTACTTC. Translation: CASSSTVQETSYEQYF.

The CDR3 DNA reads TGTGCCAGCAGCGTATACAGCTATAATTCACCCCTCCACTTT. Translation gives CASSVYSYNSPLHF. The rearrangement joins TRBV9 to TRBJ1-6, with D unresolved. The CDR3 has 14 amino acids. V lost 1 base, J lost 3 bases, and 5 bases lay in between. The germline gives CDR1 SGDLS, CDR2 YYNGEE. The full variable domain, in which reference TRBV9 and TRBJ1-6 provide the parts outside the CDR3, is DSGVTQTPKHLITATGQRVTLRCSPRSGDLSVYWYQQSLDQGLQFLIQYYNGEERAKGNILERFSAQQFPDLHSELNLSSLELGDSALYFCASSVYSYNSPLHFGNGTRLTVT.

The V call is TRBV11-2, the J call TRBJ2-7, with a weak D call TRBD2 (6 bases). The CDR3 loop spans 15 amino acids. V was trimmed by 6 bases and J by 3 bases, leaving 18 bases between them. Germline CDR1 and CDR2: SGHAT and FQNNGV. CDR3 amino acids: CASRRIAEKGYEQYF. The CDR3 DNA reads TGTGCCAGCAGAAGGATAGCGGAAAAAGGCTACGAGCAGTACTTC.

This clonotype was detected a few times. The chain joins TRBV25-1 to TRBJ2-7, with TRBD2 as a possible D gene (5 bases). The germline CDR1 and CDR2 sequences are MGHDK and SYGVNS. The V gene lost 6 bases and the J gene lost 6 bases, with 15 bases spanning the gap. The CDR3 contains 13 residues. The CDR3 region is CASSPLGLGEQYF. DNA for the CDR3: TGTGCCAGCAGCCCACTAGGGTTAGGCGAGCAGTACTTC.

The CDR3 DNA sequence: TGTGCCAGCAGTGTGGGTATTACAGGTTCCGACAGCTACACCTTC. Translated: CASSVGITGSDSYTF. V usage is TRBV6-1 and J usage is TRBJ1-2; TRBD1 might be the D (5 bases). This CDR3 is 15 amino acids long. Per the germline V gene, CDR1 is MNHNS and CDR2 is SASEGT. With 4 bases removed from V and 9 bases from J, the gap between germline ends came to 21 bases.

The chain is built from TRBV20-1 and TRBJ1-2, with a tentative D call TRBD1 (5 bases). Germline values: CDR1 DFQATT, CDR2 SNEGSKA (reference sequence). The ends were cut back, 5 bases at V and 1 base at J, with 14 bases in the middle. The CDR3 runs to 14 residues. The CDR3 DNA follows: TGCAGTGCTCGAGGGACCGTCAATAACTATGGCTACACCTTC. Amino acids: CSARGTVNNYGYTF.

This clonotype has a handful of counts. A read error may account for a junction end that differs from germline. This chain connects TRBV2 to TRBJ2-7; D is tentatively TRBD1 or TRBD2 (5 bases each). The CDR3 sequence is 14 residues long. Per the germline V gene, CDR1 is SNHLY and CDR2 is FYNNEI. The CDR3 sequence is CASREDGTSYEQYF. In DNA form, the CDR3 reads TGTGCCAGCAGGGAAGACGGGACCTCCTACGAGCAGTACTTC.

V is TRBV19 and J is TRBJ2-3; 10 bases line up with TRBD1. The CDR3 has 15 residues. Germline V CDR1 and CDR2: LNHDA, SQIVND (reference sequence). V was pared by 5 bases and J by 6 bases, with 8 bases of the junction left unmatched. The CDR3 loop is CASSATGGASDTQYF. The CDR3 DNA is TGTGCCAGTAGTGCGACAGGGGGCGCGTCGGATACGCAGTATTTT.

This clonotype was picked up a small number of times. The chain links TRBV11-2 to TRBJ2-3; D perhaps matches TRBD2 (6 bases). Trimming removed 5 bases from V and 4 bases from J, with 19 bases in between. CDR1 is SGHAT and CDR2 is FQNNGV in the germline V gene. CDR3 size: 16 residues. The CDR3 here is CASSEGGYGVSDTQYF. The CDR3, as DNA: TGTGCCAGCAGCGAAGGAGGGTATGGAGTCTCAGATACGCAGTATTTT.

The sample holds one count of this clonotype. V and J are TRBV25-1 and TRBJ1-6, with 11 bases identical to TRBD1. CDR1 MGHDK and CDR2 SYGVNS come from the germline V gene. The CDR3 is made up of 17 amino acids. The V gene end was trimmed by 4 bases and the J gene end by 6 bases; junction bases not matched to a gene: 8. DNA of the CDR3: TGTGCCAGCAGTGGAGGGACAGGGGGTTTATTTAATTCACCCCTCCACTTT. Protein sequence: CASSGGTGGLFNSPLHF.

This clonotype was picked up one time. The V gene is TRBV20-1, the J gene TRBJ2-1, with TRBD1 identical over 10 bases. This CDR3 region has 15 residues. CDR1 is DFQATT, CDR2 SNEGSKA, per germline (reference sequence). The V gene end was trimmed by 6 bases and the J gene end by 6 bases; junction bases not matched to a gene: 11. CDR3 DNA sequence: TGCAGTGCAGGACGAAGGACAGGGGGGGGCAATGAGCAGTTCTTC. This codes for CSAGRRTGGGNEQFF.

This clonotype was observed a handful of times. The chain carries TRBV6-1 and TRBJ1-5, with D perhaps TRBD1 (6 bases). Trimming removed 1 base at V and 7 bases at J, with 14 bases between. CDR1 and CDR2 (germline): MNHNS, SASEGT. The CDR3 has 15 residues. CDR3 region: CASSEGTEGHQPQHF. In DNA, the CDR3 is TGTGCCAGCAGTGAAGGGACAGAAGGTCACCAGCCCCAGCATTTT.

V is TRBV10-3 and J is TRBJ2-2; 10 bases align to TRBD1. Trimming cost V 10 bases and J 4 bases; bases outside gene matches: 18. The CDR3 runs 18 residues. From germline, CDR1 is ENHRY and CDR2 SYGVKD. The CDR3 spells CATEPGQGSQRVTGELFF. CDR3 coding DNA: TGTGCCACCGAACCGGGACAGGGGAGTCAGCGCGTCACCGGGGAGCTGTTTTTT.

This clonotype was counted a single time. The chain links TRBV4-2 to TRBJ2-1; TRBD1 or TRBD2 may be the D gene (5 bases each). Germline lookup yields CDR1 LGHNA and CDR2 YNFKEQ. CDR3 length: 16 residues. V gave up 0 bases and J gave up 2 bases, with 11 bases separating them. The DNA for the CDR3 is TGTGCCAGCAGCCAAGACATGAGGGGTACCTACAATGAGCAGTTCTTC. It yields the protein CASSQDMRGTYNEQFF.